The entry that follows covers one T cell receptor (beta chain) sequence. Its matching antigen is unknown. Trimming removed 2 bases from V and 0 bases from J, with 17 bases in between. Germline V gene lookup returns CDR1 MNHNS and CDR2 SASEGT. The CDR3 consists of 18 residues. The source of the sample is a study of siplizumab effects on memory and regulatory T cells. Per-sample assaying covered 85,000 to 100,000 TCR templates. TCRdb keeps only in-frame clones here, not all; method: immunoSEQ multiplex PCR. The sample has 50,000 to 75,000 clones; 65% to 80% are singletons. Unstimulated naive, memory, effector memory and TEMRA subsets from three donor pairs have been sequenced, the authors report. Study-wide points: Roughly 80-97% of proliferating CD4+ or CD8+ clones lacked an assignable naive or memory phenotype.

The rearrangement links TRBV6-1 to TRBJ1-5; D is possibly TRBD1 (6 bases). This TCR was sampled from a human donor in good health. Sequencing used memory CD4+ T cells sorted from blood. DNA of the CDR3: TGTGCCAGCAGTGAATTTCTTGACAGGACCCTTAGCAATCAGCCCCAGCATTTT. It codes for CASSEFLDRTLSNQPQHF.